This paragraph reports one TCR beta chain. Germline loops: CDR1 MDHEN, CDR2 SYDVKM. This CDR3 spans 15 amino acids. V lost 6 bases to trimming and J lost 0 bases, with 14 bases between them. This entry comes from a study of blood T cell repertoires in COVID-19. Generated by immunoSEQ multiplex PCR, the TCRdb table keeps only in-frame clones and is missing some. The repertoire holds roughly 15,000 clones, with about 83% as singletons. Specimen: peripheral blood. This clonotype was sampled from a man in his forties or fifties with active COVID-19. The J gene is TRBJ1-2, the V gene TRBV28; TRBD1 is a possible D gene (5 bases). The CDR3 spells CASSRVDSSNYGYTF. The CDR3 DNA reads as TGTGCCAGCAGCCGAGTCGACAGTTCTAACTATGGCTACACCTTC.